Presented here are 9 T cell receptor beta chains from one specimen sequenced in a study of OX40 agonist ivuxolimab in advanced cancers. Repertoires were generated with immunoSEQ multiplex PCR, while TCRdb's copy carries only in-frame clones and drops some. The top ten hold 40% of the sample, which has some 12,000 clones, 75% to 85% seen once. Sequencing was performed on CD4+ or CD8+ T cells sorted from blood, taken in a trial of the OX40 agonist ivuxolimab. These TCRs come from an adult with an advanced solid tumor such as melanoma, head and neck, liver or kidney cancer.

The J gene is TRBJ1-1, the V gene TRBV7-9; a possible D gene is TRBD1 (5 bases). V gave up 1 base and J gave up 2 bases, with 11 bases separating them. The CDR3 extends over 15 amino acids. Germline loops: CDR1 SEHNR, CDR2 FQNEAQ (reference sequence). CDR3 sequence reads: CASSLGVGANTEAFF. CDR3 in DNA: TGTGCCAGCAGCTTAGGGGTCGGGGCCAACACTGAAGCTTTCTTT. Based on the CDR3 plus reference TRBV7-9 and TRBJ1-1, the full variable domain is DTGVSQNPRHKITKRGQNVTFRCDPISEHNRLYWYRQTLGQGPEFLTYFQNEAQLEKSRLLSDRFSAERPKGSFSTLEIQRTEQGDSAMYLCASSLGVGANTEAFFGQGTRLTVV.

The J gene is TRBJ2-3, the V gene TRBV4-2, with 13 bases lining up with TRBD2. This CDR3 contains 19 residues. In germline, CDR1 is LGHNA, CDR2 YNFKEQ. With V trimmed by 0 bases and J by 0 bases, 6 bases remained unmatched. CDR3 loop: CASSQDLTSGGASTDTQYF. The CDR3 region has the DNA TGTGCCAGCAGCCAAGATCTTACTAGCGGGGGGGCTAGCACAGATACGCAGTATTTT.

This clone is deemed medium-sized. The same CDR3 also results from other DNA sequences found in this sample. The chain links TRBV11-2 to TRBJ1-2; TRBD1 agrees at 9 bases. With 1 base clipped from V and 4 bases from J, the junction kept 1 base outside the gene matches. Germline V gene sequence: CDR1 SGHAT, CDR2 FQNNGV. This CDR3 region has 14 residues. CDR3 residues: CASSLGQGGYGYTF. For the CDR3, the DNA is TGTGCCAGCAGCTTAGGACAGGGGGGCTATGGCTACACCTTC.

V and J are TRBV28 and TRBJ2-1, with 11 bases matching TRBD2. Germline V gives CDR1 MDHEN, CDR2 SYDVKM. Trimming cost V 4 bases and J 6 bases; bases outside gene matches: 2. This CDR3 region has 14 residues. This chain's CDR3 is CASSYSGRANEQFF. The CDR3 DNA sequence: TGTGCCAGCAGTTATAGCGGGAGGGCCAATGAGCAGTTCTTC.

The chain recombines TRBV9 with TRBJ2-7, with 7 bases identical to TRBD1. In germline, CDR1 is SGDLS, CDR2 YYNGEE. J lost 1 base, V lost 0 bases, and 4 bases had no gene match. The CDR3 is 15 residues long. DNA of the CDR3: TGTGCCAGCAGCGTAGCGGGGACAGCTTCCTACGAGCAGTACTTC. It encodes CASSVAGTASYEQYF.

V and J are TRBV4-3 and TRBJ2-1; D ambiguous. This CDR3 has 13 amino acids. V lost 0 bases and J lost 10, with 10 bases in between. The germline CDR1 and CDR2 sequences are LGHNA and YSLEER. In DNA form, the CDR3 reads TGCGCCAGCAGCCAAGAAATAAGAAAAGAGCAGTTCTTC. This encodes CASSQEIRKEQFF.

V is TRBV11-2 and J is TRBJ2-3; 7 bases fit TRBD2. Germline CDR1 is SGHAT and CDR2 is FQNNGV. With V trimmed by 4 bases and J by 2 bases, 9 bases remained unmatched. The CDR3 is 16 amino acids. The CDR3 region has the DNA TGTGCCAGCAGCTCCCCTTTAGCGGGCCCCACAGATACGCAGTATTTT. Translated: CASSSPLAGPTDTQYF.

The V call is TRBV10-1, the J call TRBJ2-3, with 8 bases identical to TRBD1. The CDR3 totals 15 residues. In germline, CDR1 is WNHNN, CDR2 SYGVQD (reference sequence). V was clipped by 3 bases and J by 2 bases; unmatched bases: 4. The DNA for the CDR3 is TGCGCCAGCAGTGATAGGACAGGGAACACAGATACGCAGTATTTT. This codes for CASSDRTGNTDTQYF.

This clone has a handful of counts. The chain employs TRBV6-5 and TRBJ2-5; a weak D match, TRBD2 (6 bases). The CDR3 totals 14 residues. CDR1 MNHEY and CDR2 SVGAGI come from the germline V gene. V gave up 5 bases and J gave up 3 bases, with 13 bases separating them. Here the CDR3 reads CASSVLGGEETQYF. Written as DNA, the CDR3 is TGTGCCAGCAGTGTACTGGGGGGAGAAGAGACCCAGTACTTC.